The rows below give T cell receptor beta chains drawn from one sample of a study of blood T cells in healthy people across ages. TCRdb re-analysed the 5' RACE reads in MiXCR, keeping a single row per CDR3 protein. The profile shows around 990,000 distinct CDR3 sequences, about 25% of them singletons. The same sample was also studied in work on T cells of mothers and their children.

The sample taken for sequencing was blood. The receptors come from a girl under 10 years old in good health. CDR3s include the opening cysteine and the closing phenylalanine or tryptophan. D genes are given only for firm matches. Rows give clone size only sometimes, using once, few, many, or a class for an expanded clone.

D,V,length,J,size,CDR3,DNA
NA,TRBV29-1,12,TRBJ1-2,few,CSVASQLYGYTF,TGCAGCGTTGCGAGTCAACTCTATGGCTACACCTTC
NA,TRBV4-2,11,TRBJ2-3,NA,CASRGERTQYF,TGTGCCAGCAGGGGGGAAAGAACGCAGTATTTT
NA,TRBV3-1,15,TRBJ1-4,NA,CASSPSRAPGQKLFF,TGTGCCAGCAGCCCCTCCCGGGCCCCCGGTCAAAAACTGTTTTTT
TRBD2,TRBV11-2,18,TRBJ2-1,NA,CASSLDLAGGLSYNEQFF,TGTGCCAGCAGCTTAGATCTAGCGGGGGGCCTCTCCTACAATGAGCAGTTCTTC
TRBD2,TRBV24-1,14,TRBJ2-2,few,CATGLAGDTGELFF,TGTGCCACCGGGCTAGCGGGCGACACCGGGGAGCTGTTTTTT
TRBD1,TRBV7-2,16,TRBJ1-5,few,CASSLTGTGEFQPQHF,TGTGCCAGCAGCTTAACCGGGACAGGGGAATTTCAGCCCCAGCATTTT
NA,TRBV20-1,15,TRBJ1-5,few,CSAAFYMGEDQPQHF,TGCAGTGCCGCCTTTTACATGGGGGAAGATCAGCCCCAGCATTTT
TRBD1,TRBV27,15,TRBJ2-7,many,CASTRYGTGSYEQYF,TGTGCCAGCACACGCTACGGGACAGGCTCCTACGAGCAGTACTTC
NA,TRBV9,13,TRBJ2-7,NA,CASSVTETYEQYF,TGTGCCAGCAGCGTGACAGAAACCTACGAGCAGTACTTC
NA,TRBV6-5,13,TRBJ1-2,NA,CASRLSGVYGYTF,TGTGCCAGCAGACTCTCAGGCGTCTATGGCTACACCTTC
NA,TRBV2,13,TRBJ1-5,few,CASNQGQYQPQHF,TGTGCCAGCAATCAGGGCCAGTATCAGCCCCAGCATTTT
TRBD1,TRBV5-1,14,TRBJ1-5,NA,CASSSGETGLPQHF,TGCGCCAGCAGCTCGGGGGAGACAGGGCTGCCCCAGCATTTT